This record looks at one T cell receptor (beta chain) sequence and its context. The target antigen is unknown. The data belong to a study of identifying expanded T cells in peripheral blood. Study-wide findings and caveats: Differentially abundant clones: about 1.3 between replicates, 15 to 17 at roughly 15 days, over 18 at four. Clone count variance between roughly 2-week samples rose with total template count.

Healthy donors had no documented immune events, such as infections, while sampled. Sequencing was performed with immunoSEQ multiplex PCR; in TCRdb, only in-frame clones are kept and a portion is missing. The repertoire holds around 130,000 clones, with around 88% as singletons. The sample was blood. This receptor was identified in a person aged 18-70 years in good health.

CDR3 amino acids: CASSLQGSGSTDTQYF. The DNA of the CDR3 is TGTGCCAGCTCACTCCAGGGTAGCGGGAGCACAGATACGCAGTATTTT. The genes are TRBV18 and TRBJ2-3, with 7 bases matching TRBD2. The CDR3 has 16 amino acids. CDR1 is KGHSH, CDR2 LQKENI, per germline. J gave up 0 bases and V 4 bases, and 7 bases lay outside the gene matches.